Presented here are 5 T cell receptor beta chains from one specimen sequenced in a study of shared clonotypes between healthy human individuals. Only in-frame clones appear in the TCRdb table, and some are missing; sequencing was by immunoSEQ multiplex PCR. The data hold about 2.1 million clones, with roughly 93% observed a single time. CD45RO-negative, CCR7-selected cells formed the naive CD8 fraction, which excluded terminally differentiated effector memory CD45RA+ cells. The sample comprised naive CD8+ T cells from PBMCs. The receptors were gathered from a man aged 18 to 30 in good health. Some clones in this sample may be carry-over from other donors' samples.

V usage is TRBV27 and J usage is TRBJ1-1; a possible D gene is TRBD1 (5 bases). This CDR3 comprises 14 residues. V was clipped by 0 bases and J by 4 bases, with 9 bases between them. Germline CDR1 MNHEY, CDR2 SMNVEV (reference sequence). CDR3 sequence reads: CASSLSGRATEAFF. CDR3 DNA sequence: TGTGCCAGCAGTTTATCGGGCAGGGCCACTGAAGCTTTCTTT.

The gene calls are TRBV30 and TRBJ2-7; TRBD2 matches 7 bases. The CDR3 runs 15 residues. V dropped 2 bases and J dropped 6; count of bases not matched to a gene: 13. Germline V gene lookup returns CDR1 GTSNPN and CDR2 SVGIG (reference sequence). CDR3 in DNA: TGTGCCTGGAGTACCCTTGGGGAGGGTTGGTTCGAGCAGTACTTC. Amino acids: CAWSTLGEGWFEQYF.

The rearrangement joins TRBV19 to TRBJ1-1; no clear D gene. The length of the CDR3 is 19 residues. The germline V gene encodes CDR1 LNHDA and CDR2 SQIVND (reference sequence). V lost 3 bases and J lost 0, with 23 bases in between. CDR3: CASSMNWWGITNLNTEAFF. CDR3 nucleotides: TGTGCCAGTAGTATGAATTGGTGGGGAATAACCAATTTGAACACTGAAGCTTTCTTT.

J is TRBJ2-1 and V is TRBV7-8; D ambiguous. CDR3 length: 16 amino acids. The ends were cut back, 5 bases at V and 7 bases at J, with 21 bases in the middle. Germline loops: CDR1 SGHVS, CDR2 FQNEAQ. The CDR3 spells CASSLGLMGPLNEQFF. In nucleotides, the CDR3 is TGTGCCAGCAGCCTAGGGCTGATGGGCCCCCTTAATGAGCAGTTCTTC.

The CDR3 loop is CASSVASNPDTQYF. DNA for the CDR3: TGTGCCAGCAGCGTAGCCAGCAACCCAGATACGCAGTATTTT. This chain joins TRBV9 and TRBJ2-3, with D uncertain. The CDR3 loop spans 14 amino acids. Trimming stripped 0 bases from V and 4 bases from J, with 9 bases between. Looked up from germline, CDR1 is SGDLS and CDR2 is YYNGEE.